This T cell receptor beta chain was sequenced in a study of blood T cell repertoires in COVID-19. Study-wide background: Spain, Italy and the United States supplied samples that represented acute and convalescent COVID-19. The cDNA or gDNA used as material had been derived from T cells, B-cell-depleted T cells, or PBMCs.

In the source study's methods: How many nucleated cells were present was estimated from reference gene primer amplification. TCRdb keeps only in-frame clones here, not all; method: immunoSEQ multiplex PCR. V, J and clone size are those of that table, while D and trimming were read from the DNA. Seen here are 95,000 to 150,000 clones, 70% to 80% observed once, and the top ten hold 3% to 4.5%. This clone was detected only a few times. The V end lost 1 base, the J end lost 8 bases, and 17 bases lay between the germline ends. The CDR3 consists of 15 residues. Germline V CDR1 and CDR2: SNHLY, FYNNEI. Sequencing was done on a sample of peripheral blood. This chain links TRBV2 with TRBJ1-2; D not resolved. The sequence came from a woman over 75 with acute or convalescent COVID-19. The CDR3 region has the DNA TGTGCCAGCAGTGAAGGCCCGTCGGGTTTTAAGGGCTACACCTTC. The encoded protein is CASSEGPSGFKGYTF.